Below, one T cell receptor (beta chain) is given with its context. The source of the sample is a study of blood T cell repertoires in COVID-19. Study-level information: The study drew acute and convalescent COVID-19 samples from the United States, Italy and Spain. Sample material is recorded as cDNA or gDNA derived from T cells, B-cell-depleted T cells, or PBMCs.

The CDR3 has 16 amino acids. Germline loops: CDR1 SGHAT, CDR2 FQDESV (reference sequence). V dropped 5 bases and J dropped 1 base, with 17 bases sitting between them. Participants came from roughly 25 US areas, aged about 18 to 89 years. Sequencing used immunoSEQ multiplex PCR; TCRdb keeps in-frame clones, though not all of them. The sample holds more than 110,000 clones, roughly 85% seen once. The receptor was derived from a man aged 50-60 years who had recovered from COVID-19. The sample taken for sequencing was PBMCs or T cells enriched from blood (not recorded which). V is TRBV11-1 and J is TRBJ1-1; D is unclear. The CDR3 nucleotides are TGTGCCAGCAGCCCCCTCTCGGGTGTGAGGAACACTGAAGCTTTCTTT. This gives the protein CASSPLSGVRNTEAFF. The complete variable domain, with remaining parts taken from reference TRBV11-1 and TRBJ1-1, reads EAEVAQSPRYKITEKSQAVAFWCDPISGHATLYWYRQILGQGPELLVQFQDESVVDDSQLPKDRFSAERLKGVDSTLKIQPAELGDSAMYLCASSPLSGVRNTEAFFGQGTRLTVV.